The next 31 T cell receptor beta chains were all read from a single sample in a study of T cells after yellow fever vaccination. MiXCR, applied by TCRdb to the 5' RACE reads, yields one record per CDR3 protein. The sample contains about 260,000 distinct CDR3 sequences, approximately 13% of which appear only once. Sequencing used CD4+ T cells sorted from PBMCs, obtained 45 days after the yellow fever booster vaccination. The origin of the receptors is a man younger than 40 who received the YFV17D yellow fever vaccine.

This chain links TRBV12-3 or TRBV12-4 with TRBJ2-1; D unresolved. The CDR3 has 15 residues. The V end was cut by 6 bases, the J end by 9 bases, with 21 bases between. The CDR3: CASRGPRWQRSEQFF. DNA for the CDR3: TGTGCCAGCAGGGGCCCGCGTTGGCAAAGGAGTGAGCAGTTCTTC.

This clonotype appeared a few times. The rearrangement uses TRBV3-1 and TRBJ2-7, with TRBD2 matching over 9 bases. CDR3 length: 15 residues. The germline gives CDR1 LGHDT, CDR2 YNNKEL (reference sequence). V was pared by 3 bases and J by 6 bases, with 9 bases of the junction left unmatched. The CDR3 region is CASSQGPGLASEQYF. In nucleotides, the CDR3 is TGTGCCAGCAGCCAGGGTCCGGGACTAGCTTCCGAGCAGTACTTC.

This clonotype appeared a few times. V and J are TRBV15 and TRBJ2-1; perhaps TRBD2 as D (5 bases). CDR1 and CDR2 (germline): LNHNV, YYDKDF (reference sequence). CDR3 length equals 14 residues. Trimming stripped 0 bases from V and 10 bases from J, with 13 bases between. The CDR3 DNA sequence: TGTGCCACCAGCAGAGAGCGGGCTGGCCGAGAGCAGTTCTTC. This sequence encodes CATSRERAGREQFF.

CDR3 residues: CASSPGGISQPQHF. CDR3 coding DNA: TGTGCCAGCTCCCCCGGGGGGATAAGCCAGCCCCAGCATTTT. The chain links TRBV18 to TRBJ1-5, with a possible D match to TRBD1 (5 bases). Deletions cut 6 bases from V and 7 bases from J, with 16 bases between. The CDR3 totals 14 residues. Germline CDR1 is KGHSH and CDR2 is LQKENI.

CDR3 in DNA: TGTGCCAGCAGTTACTCTAGCTCCCCCTCCTACAATGAGCAGTTCTTC. Protein product: CASSYSSSPSYNEQFF. The genes are TRBV6-2 or TRBV6-3 and TRBJ2-1; D ambiguous. Trimming pared 0 bases from V and 0 bases from J, leaving 9 bases between. Germline loops: CDR1 MNHEY, CDR2 SVGEGT. The CDR3 covers 16 residues.

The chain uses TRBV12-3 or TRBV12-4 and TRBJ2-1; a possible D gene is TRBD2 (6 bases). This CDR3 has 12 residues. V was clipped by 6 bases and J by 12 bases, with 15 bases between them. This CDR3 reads CASRPSGTWQFF. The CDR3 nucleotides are TGTGCCAGCAGGCCGTCCGGGACTTGGCAGTTCTTC.

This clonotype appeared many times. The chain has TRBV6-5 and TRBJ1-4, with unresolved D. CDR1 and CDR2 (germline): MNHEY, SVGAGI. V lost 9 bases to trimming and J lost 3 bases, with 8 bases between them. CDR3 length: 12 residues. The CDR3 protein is CASRGPNEKLFF. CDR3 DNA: TGTGCCAGTAGAGGTCCTAATGAAAAACTGTTTTTT.

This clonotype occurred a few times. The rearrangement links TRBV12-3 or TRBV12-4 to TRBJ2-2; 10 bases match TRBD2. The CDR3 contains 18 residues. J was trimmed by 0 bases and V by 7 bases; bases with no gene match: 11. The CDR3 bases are TGTGCCAGCACGCGACGCTTAGCGGGAGGTTCGAACACCGGGGAGCTGTTTTTT. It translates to CASTRRLAGGSNTGELFF.

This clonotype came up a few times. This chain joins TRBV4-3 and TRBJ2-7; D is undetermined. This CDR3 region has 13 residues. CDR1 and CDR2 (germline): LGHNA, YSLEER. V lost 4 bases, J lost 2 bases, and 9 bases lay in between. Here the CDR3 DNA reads TGCGCCAGCAGCCTTTCCCCCGCCTACGAGCAGTACTTC. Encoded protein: CASSLSPAYEQYF.

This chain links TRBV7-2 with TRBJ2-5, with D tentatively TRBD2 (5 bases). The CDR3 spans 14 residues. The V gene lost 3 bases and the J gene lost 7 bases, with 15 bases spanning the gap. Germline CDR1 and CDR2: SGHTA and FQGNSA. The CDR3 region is CASSFEGVAGTQYF. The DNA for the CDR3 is TGTGCCAGCAGCTTCGAGGGAGTGGCGGGGACCCAGTACTTC.

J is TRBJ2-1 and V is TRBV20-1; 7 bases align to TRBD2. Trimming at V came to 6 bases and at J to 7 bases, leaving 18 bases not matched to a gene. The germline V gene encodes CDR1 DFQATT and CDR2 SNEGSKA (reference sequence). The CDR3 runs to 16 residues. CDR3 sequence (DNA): TGCAGTGCCAGCCGGGCTAGCGGCGCGGTGTGGAATGAGCAGTTCTTC. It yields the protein CSASRASGAVWNEQFF.

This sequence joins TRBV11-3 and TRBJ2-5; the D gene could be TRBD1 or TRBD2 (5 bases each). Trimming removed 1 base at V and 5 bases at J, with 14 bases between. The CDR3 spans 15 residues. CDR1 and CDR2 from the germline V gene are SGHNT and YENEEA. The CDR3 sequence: CASSLGVGDGETQYF. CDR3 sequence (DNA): TGTGCCAGCAGCTTAGGGGTAGGGGACGGGGAGACCCAGTACTTC.

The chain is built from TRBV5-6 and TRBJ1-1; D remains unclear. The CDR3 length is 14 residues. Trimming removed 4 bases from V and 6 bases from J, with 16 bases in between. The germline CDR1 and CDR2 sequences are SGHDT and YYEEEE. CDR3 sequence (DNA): TGTGCCAGCAGCCGGCGTTGGGCAATCGCTGAAGCTTTCTTT. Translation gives CASSRRWAIAEAFF.

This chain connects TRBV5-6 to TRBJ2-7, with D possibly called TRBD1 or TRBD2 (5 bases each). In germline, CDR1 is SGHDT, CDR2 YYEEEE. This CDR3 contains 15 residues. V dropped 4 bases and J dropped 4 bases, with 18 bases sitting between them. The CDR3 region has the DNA TGTGCCAGCAGCGTGCCGGGACCTGGTGGGTACGAGCAGTACTTC. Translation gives CASSVPGPGGYEQYF. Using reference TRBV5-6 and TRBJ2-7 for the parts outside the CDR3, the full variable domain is DAGVTQSPTHLIKTRGQQVTLRCSPKSGHDTVSWYQQALGQGPQFIFQYYEEEERQRGNFPDRFSGHQFPNYSSELNVNALLLGDSALYLCASSVPGPGGYEQYFGPGTRLTVT.

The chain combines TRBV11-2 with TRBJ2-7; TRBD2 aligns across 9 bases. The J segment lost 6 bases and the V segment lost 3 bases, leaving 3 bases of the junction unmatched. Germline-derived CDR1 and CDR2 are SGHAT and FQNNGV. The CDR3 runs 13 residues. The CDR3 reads CASSFSGRSEQYF. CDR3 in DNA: TGTGCCAGCAGCTTTAGCGGGAGATCCGAGCAGTACTTC.

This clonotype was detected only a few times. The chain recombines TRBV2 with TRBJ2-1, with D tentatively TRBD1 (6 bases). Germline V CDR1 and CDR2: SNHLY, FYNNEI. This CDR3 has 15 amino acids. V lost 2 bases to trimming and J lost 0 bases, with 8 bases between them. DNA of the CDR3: TGTGCCAGCAGTGAAACAGGGAACTCCTACAATGAGCAGTTCTTC. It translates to CASSETGNSYNEQFF. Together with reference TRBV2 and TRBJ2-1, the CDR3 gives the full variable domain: EPEVTQTPSHQVTQMGQEVILRCVPISNHLYFYWYRQILGQKVEFLVSFYNNEISEKSEIFDDQFSVERPDGSNFTLKIRSTKLEDSAMYFCASSETGNSYNEQFFGPGTRLTVL.

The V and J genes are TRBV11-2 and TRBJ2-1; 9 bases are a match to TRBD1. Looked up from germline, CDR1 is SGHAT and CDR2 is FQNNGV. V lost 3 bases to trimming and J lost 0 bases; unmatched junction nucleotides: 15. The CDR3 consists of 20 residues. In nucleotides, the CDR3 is TGTGCCAGCAGCTTCCAACAGGGGGCCCTTGGAGAGAGCTCCTACAATGAGCAGTTCTTC. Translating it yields CASSFQQGALGESSYNEQFF.

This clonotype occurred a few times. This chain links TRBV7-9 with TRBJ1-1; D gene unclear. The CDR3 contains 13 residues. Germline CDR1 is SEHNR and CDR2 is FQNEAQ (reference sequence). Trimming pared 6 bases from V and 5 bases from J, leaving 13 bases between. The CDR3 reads CASRWGEDTEAFF. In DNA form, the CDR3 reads TGTGCCAGCAGATGGGGTGAAGATACTGAAGCTTTCTTT.

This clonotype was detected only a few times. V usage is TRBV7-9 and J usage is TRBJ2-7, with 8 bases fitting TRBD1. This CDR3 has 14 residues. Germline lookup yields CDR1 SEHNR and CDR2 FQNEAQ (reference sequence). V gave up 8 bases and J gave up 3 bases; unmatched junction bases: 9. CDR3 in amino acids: CASEPGTGNYEQYF. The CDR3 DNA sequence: TGTGCCAGCGAACCCGGGACAGGTAACTACGAGCAGTACTTC.

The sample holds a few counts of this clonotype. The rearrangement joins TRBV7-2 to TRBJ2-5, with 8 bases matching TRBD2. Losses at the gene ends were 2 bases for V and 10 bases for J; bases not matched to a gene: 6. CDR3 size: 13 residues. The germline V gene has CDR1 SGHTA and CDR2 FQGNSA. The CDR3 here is CASSLSREGIQYF. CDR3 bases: TGTGCCAGCAGCTTATCCCGGGAGGGGATCCAGTACTTC.

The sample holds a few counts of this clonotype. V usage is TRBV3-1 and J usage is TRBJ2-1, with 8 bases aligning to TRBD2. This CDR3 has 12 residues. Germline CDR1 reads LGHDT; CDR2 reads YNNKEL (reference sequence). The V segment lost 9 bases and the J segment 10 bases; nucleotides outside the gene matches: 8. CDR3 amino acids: CASGREGGEQFF. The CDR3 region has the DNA TGTGCCAGTGGTCGGGAGGGCGGGGAGCAGTTCTTC.

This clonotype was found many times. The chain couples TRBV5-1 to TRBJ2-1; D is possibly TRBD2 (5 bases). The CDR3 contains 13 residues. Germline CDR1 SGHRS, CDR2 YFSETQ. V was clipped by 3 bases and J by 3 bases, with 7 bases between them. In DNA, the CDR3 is TGCGCCAGCAGCTCCGACTACTACAATGAGCAGTTCTTC. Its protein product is CASSSDYYNEQFF.

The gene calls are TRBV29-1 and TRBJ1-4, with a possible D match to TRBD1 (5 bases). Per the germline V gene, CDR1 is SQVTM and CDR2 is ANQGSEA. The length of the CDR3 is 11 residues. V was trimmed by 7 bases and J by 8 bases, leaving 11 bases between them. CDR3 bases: TGCAGCGCCCGTGAGGGGGAAAAACTGTTTTTT. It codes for CSAREGEKLFF.

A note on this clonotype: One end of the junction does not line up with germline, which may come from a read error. CDR3 region: CASSQVVSRAKYHETQYF. The DNA of the CDR3 is TGTGCCAGCAGCCAAGTCGTATCCAGGGCTAAGTACCACGAGACCCAGTACTTC. The J gene is TRBJ2-5, the V gene TRBV14, with a possible D match to TRBD1 (5 bases). This CDR3 comprises 18 residues. Germline V gene data show CDR1 as SGHDN and CDR2 as FVKESK.

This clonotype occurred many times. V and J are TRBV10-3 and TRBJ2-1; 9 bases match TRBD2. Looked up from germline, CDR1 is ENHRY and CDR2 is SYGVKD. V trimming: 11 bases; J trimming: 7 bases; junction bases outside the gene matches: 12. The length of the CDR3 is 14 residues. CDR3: CASSLAGGLNEQFF. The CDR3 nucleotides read TGTGCCTCGTCTCTTGCGGGAGGGCTGAATGAGCAGTTCTTC.

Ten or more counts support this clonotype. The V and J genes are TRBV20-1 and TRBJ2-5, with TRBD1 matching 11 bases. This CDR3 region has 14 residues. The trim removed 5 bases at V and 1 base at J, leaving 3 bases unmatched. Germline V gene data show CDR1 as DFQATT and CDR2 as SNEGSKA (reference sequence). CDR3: CSARGTGGQETQYF. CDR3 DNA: TGCAGTGCTCGTGGGACAGGGGGCCAAGAGACCCAGTACTTC.

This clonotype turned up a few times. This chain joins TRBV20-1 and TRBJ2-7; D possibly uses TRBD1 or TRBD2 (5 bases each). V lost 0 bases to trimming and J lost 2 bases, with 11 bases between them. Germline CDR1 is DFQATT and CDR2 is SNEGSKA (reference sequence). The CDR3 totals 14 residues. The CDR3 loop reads CSARDPGLAYEQYF. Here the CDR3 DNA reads TGCAGTGCTAGAGATCCGGGGCTCGCCTACGAGCAGTACTTC.

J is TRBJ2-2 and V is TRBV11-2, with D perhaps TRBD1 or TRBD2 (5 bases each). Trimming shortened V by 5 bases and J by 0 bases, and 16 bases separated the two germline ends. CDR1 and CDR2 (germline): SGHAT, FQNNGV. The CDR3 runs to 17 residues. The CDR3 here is CASSPSGTTANTGELFF. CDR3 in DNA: TGTGCCAGCAGCCCTTCAGGGACGACCGCGAACACCGGGGAGCTGTTTTTT.

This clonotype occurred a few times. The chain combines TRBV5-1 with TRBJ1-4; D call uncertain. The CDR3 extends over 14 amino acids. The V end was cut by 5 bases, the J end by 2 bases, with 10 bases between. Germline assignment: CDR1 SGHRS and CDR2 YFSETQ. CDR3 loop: CASSTVGTNEKLFF. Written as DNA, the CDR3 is TGCGCCAGCAGTACTGTAGGGACTAATGAAAAACTGTTTTTT.

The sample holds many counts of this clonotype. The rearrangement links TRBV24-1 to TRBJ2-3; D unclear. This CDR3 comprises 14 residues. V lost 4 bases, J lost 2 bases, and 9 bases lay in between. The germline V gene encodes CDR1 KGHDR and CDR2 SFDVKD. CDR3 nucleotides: TGTGCCACCAGTGAGCGCGGATCCACAGATACGCAGTATTTT. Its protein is CATSERGSTDTQYF.

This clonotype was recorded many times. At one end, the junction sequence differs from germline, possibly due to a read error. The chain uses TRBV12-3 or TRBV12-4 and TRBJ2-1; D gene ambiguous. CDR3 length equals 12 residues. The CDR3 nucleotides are TGTGCCAGCAGTTTAGAGGCTATTAGCCCGCTCTTC. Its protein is CASSLEAISPLF.